This TCR beta chain stems from a study of blood T cell repertoires in COVID-19. Looked up from germline, CDR1 is MDHEN and CDR2 is SYDVKM. The CDR3 covers 18 residues. V lost 7 bases to trimming and J lost 1 base; unmatched junction nucleotides: 15. Produced via immunoSEQ multiplex PCR; TCRdb's table is partial and in-frame only. The data hold 200,000 to 250,000 clones, with roughly 76% observed a single time. Material for sequencing was peripheral blood. The chain recombines TRBV28 with TRBJ1-1; 10 bases map to TRBD1. This clonotype was obtained from an elderly woman with COVID-19, enrolled during active disease. CDR3 bases: TGTGCCAGCACCTCCCGCGGCTTACGACAGGGGGCGAACACTGAAGCTTTCTTT. Amino acid sequence: CASTSRGLRQGANTEAFF.